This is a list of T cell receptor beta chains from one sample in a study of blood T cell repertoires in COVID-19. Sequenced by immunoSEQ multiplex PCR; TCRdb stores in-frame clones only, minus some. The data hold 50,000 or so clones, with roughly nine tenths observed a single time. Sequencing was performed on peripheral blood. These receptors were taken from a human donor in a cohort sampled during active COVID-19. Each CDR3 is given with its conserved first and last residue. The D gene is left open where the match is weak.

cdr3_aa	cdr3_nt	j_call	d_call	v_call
CASSLEAGPGWTGELFF	TGCGCCAGCAGCTTGGAGGCGGGGCCAGGGTGGACCGGGGAGCTGTTTTTT	TRBJ2-2	.	TRBV5-1
CASSWALNTEAFF	TGTGCCAGCAGCTGGGCCCTGAACACTGAAGCTTTCTTT	TRBJ1-1	.	TRBV7-3
CASSRSTVQPQHF	TGTGCCAGCAGTCGTTCAACGGTTCAGCCCCAGCATTTT	TRBJ1-5	.	TRBV7-2
CASSQGQGGTEAFF	TGTGCCAGCTCACAAGGACAGGGAGGGACTGAAGCTTTCTTT	TRBJ1-1	TRBD1	TRBV18
CASSPPAGYGYGYTF	TGTGCCAGCTCACCACCGGCAGGGTATGGCTATGGCTACACCTTC	TRBJ1-2	.	TRBV18
CASSSGSGNTIYF	TGTGCCAGCAGCTCAGGCTCTGGAAACACCATATATTTT	TRBJ1-3	.	TRBV7-3
CANSPGQQGREQYF	TGTGCCAACTCTCCGGGACAGCAGGGCCGCGAGCAGTACTTC	TRBJ2-7	TRBD1	TRBV6-5
CAISEREPQPQHF	TGTGCCATCAGTGAACGGGAACCTCAGCCCCAGCATTTT	TRBJ1-5	.	TRBV10-3
CASSSSGANVLTF	TGTGCCAGCAGTTCGTCTGGGGCCAACGTCCTGACTTTC	TRBJ2-6	.	TRBV6-5
CASSRSIRGRGETQYF	TGTGCCAGCAGCCGGTCGATCCGGGGGAGAGGAGAGACCCAGTACTTC	TRBJ2-5	.	TRBV7-2
CAWGDRGQPQHF	TGTGCCTGGGGGGACAGGGGTCAGCCCCAGCATTTT	TRBJ1-5	TRBD1	TRBV30
CSVRVDQETQYF	TGCAGCGTTCGGGTAGACCAAGAGACCCAGTACTTC	TRBJ2-5	.	TRBV29-1
CASSLAMRTQHF	TGTGCCAGCAGCTTGGCGATGCGTACCCAGCATTTT	TRBJ1-5	.	TRBV5-8
CASSLGGMNTEAFF	TGTGCCAGCAGCTTGGGGGGAATGAACACTGAAGCTTTCTTT	TRBJ1-1	.	TRBV7-3
CASPKGTSGRVDEQFF	TGTGCCAGCCCAAAGGGGACTAGCGGGAGGGTAGATGAGCAGTTCTTC	TRBJ2-1	TRBD2	TRBV28
CASSVAGGPSSYNSPLHF	TGTGCCAGCAGCGTAGCTGGGGGCCCGAGCTCCTATAATTCACCCCTCCACTTT	TRBJ1-6	.	TRBV9
CASKKTPNTEAFF	TGTGCCAGCAAGAAGACACCGAACACTGAAGCTTTCTTT	TRBJ1-1	.	TRBV12-3/TRBV12-4
CASRRTSPSYEQYF	TGTGCCAGCAGACGGACTAGCCCCTCCTACGAGCAGTACTTC	TRBJ2-7	TRBD2	TRBV2
CSVVGWGRPDTQYF	TGCAGCGTTGTAGGATGGGGGCGCCCAGATACGCAGTATTTT	TRBJ2-3	.	TRBV29-1
CASSLAGGTEQFF	TGTGCCAGCAGCCTAGCGGGAGGTACTGAGCAGTTCTTC	TRBJ2-1	TRBD2	TRBV3-1/TRBV3-2
CASGDQGNYGYTF	TGTGCCAGCGGGGACCAGGGGAACTATGGCTACACCTTC	TRBJ1-2	.	TRBV6-5
CASSLARDRGSDTEAFF	TGTGCCAGCAGCTTAGCTCGGGACAGGGGGTCCGACACTGAAGCTTTCTTT	TRBJ1-1	TRBD1	TRBV7-6
CASKEGTGDYNSPLHF	TGTGCCAGCAAGGAAGGGACAGGGGACTATAATTCACCCCTCCACTTT	TRBJ1-6	TRBD1	TRBV6-4
CASSMDSLNTEAFF	TGTGCCAGTAGTATGGACAGCTTGAACACTGAAGCTTTCTTT	TRBJ1-1	.	TRBV19
CASSSGGSGRLYTQYF	TGTGCCAGCAGTTCCGGGGGTAGCGGGAGATTATATACGCAGTATTTT	TRBJ2-3	TRBD2	TRBV28
CASSEGPTPGQETQYF	TGTGCCAGCAGTGAAGGCCCCACCCCGGGGCAAGAGACCCAGTACTTC	TRBJ2-5	.	TRBV6-1
CASRKLAGGFANTGELFF	TGTGCCAGCAGAAAACTAGCGGGAGGATTCGCGAACACCGGGGAGCTGTTTTTT	TRBJ2-2	TRBD2	TRBV2
CASRLRHGAISNQPQHF	TGTGCCAGCAGGCTGAGACATGGGGCAATTAGCAATCAGCCCCAGCATTTT	TRBJ1-5	.	TRBV2
CASSLTDNEQFF	TGTGCCAGCAGCCTCACAGACAATGAGCAGTTCTTC	TRBJ2-1	.	TRBV9
CASSRLAGDYEQYF	TGTGCCAGCAGCCGACTAGCGGGAGACTACGAGCAGTACTTC	TRBJ2-7	TRBD2	TRBV3-1/TRBV3-2
CASSPRGGTAGANVLTF	TGTGCCAGCTCACCAAGGGGAGGGACCGCTGGGGCCAACGTCCTGACTTTC	TRBJ2-6	TRBD2	TRBV18